Below are 5 T cell receptor beta chains sequenced from a single sample in a study of tumor and adjacent non-tumor tissue in lung cancer. RNA was extracted from bulk tissue without any cell sorting. The normal lung tissue was taken more than 3 cm from the tumor edge. The library came from three nested PCR rounds adapted from ARM-PCR protocols. TCRdb re-derived calls from the multiplex PCR reads in MiXCR, one entry per CDR3 protein. This table holds more than 85,000 distinct CDR3 sequences, 62% found once. Sequencing was carried out using distant non-tumor lung tissue. The receptors originated from a man between 60 and 70 years old with non-small cell lung cancer.

On this clonotype itself: Compared with germline, one end of the junction differs, possibly owing to a read error. The chain combines TRBV29-1 with TRBJ2-2, with 9 positions matching TRBD2. The CDR3 totals 14 residues. The germline gives CDR1 SQVTM, CDR2 ANQGSEA. The CDR3 DNA reads as TGCAGAGTGGGGACTAGCCCGAACACCGGCGAGCTGTTTTTT. This codes for CRVGTSPNTGELFF.

Regarding this clonotype: Compared with germline, one end of the junction differs, possibly owing to a read error. The CDR3 reads CASGLGTGGEKVYF. For the CDR3, the DNA is TGTGCCAGCGGCCTCGGGACAGGGGGTGAAAAAGTGTATTTT. J is TRBJ1-4 and V is TRBV11-3; 11 bases are a match to TRBD1. Per germline, CDR1 SGHNT and CDR2 YENEEA. The CDR3 consists of 14 residues.

In this sample, this clonotype turned up many times. The CDR3 sequence: CASSFGFPYNEQFF. The CDR3 region has the DNA TGTGCCAGCAGTTTTGGCTTCCCCTACAATGAGCAGTTCTTC. The V call is TRBV6-6, the J call TRBJ2-1; D gene uncertain. The CDR3 contains 14 residues. The germline V gene encodes CDR1 MNHNY and CDR2 SVGAGI (reference sequence). Trimming removed 4 bases from V and 2 bases from J, with 9 bases in between.

On this clonotype itself: The missing conserved phenylalanine or tryptophan at the end of this CDR3 makes a read error likely. The chain uses TRBV11-2 and TRBJ2-7, with a tentative D call TRBD1 (6 bases). The V end was cut by 5 bases, the J end by 2 bases, with 19 bases between. The CDR3 is 16 residues long. Germline loops: CDR1 SGHAT, CDR2 FQNNGV. CDR3 protein: CASSPPAGTPTYEQYL. The CDR3 DNA reads TGTGCCAGCAGCCCCCCCGCCGGGACACCAACCTACGAGCAGTACCTC.

Comment on this clonotype: A much larger clone differs from this one at a single base, so this may be a read error. The CDR3 region is CASSLLHTCEQYF. CDR3 in DNA: TGTGCCAGCAGCTTACTCCATACCTGCGAGCAGTACTTC. The V gene is TRBV11-2, the J gene TRBJ2-7; D is unclear. The germline V gene has CDR1 SGHAT and CDR2 FQNNGV. Trimming took off 2 bases at V and 6 bases at J, with 11 bases between the two ends. The CDR3 is made up of 13 amino acids.